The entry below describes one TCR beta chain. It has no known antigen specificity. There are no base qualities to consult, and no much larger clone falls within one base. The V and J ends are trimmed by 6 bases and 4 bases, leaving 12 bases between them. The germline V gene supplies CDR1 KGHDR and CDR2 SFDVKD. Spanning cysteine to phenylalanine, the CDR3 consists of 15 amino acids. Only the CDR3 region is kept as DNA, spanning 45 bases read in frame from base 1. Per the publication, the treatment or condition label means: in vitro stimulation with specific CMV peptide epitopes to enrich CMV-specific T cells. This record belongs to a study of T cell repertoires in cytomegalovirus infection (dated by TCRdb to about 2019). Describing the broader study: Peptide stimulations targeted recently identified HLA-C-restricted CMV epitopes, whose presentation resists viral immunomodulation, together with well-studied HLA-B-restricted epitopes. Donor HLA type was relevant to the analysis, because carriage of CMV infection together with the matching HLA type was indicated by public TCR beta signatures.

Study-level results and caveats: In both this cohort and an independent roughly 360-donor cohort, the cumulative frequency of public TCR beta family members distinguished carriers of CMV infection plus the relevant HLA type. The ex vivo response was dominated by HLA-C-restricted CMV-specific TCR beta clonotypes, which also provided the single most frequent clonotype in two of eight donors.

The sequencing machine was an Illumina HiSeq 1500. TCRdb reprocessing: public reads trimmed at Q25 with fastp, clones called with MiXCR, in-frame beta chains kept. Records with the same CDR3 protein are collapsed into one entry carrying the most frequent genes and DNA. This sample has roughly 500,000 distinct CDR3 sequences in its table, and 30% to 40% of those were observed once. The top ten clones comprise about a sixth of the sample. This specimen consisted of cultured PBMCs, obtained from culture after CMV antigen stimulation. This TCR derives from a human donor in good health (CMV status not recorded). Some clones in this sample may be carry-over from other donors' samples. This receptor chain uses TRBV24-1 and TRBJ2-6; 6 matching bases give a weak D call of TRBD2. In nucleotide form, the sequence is TGTGCCACCAGTATAGGGACTTCGGGGGCCAACGTCCTGACTTTC. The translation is CATSIGTSGANVLTF.